This passage covers 32 T cell receptor beta chains from one sample sequenced in a study of CD8 T cells in ankylosing spondylitis. TCRdb passed the 5' RACE reads through MiXCR, listing each CDR3 protein once. In the table there are around 150,000 distinct CDR3 sequences, about 17% of which are singletons. The source material was blood, either unsorted or a sorted T cell fraction (not recorded which). The receptor set was obtained from a male donor with ankylosing spondylitis or in good health (not recorded which).

This clonotype has at least ten counts. The rearrangement uses TRBV5-5 and TRBJ2-4; D is undetermined. V lost 1 base, J lost 1 base, and 6 bases lay in between. CDR3 length equals 14 residues. Germline-derived CDR1 and CDR2 are SGHKS and YYEKEE (reference sequence). The CDR3 is CASSLNDAKNIQYF. The CDR3 DNA reads as TGTGCCAGCAGCTTGAACGACGCCAAAAACATTCAGTACTTC.

This clonotype was detected only a few times. V gene TRBV6-6 combines with J gene TRBJ2-7; tentatively, D is TRBD2 (5 bases). Germline V CDR1 and CDR2: MNHNY, SVGAGI (reference sequence). CDR3 length equals 13 residues. Trimming pared 4 bases from V and 1 base from J, leaving 8 bases between. As DNA, the CDR3 is TGTGCCAGCAGTTCGCCGGGGTCCTACGAGCAGTACTTC. This gives the protein CASSSPGSYEQYF.

The chain links TRBV20-1 to TRBJ1-1; D unresolved. The CDR3 runs 13 residues. V was pared by 3 bases and J by 0 bases, with 8 bases between. Looked up from germline, CDR1 is DFQATT and CDR2 is SNEGSKA (reference sequence). The DNA for the CDR3 is TGCAGTGCTAGGGGAATGATGAACACTGAAGCTTTCTTT. Residues: CSARGMMNTEAFF.

This clonotype appeared a single time. Just one base apart from a much larger clone, this may be a read error. V and J are TRBV6-5 and TRBJ2-3, with D unclear. The CDR3 loop spans 14 amino acids. CDR1 MNHEY and CDR2 SVGAGI come from the germline V gene. The CDR3 sequence is CVSSYTSDGDTQYF. The DNA of the CDR3 is TGTGTCAGCAGTTATACCAGCGATGGAGATACGCAGTATTTT.

This clonotype was observed at least ten times. The chain couples TRBV7-8 to TRBJ1-2, with D possibly matching TRBD1 (5 bases). The CDR3 sequence is 14 residues long. The germline V and J ends were trimmed by 1 base and 4 bases, with 10 bases remaining between them. Germline V gene data show CDR1 as SGHVS and CDR2 as FQNEAQ. The CDR3 is CASSLDPGTYGYTF. DNA of the CDR3: TGTGCCAGCAGCTTAGATCCAGGGACCTATGGCTACACCTTC.

This clonotype has at least ten counts. The V gene is TRBV7-2, the J gene TRBJ2-7; D is ambiguous. Germline loops: CDR1 SGHTA, CDR2 FQGNSA. The CDR3 spans 15 residues. The germline V and J ends were trimmed by 5 bases and 6 bases, with 20 bases remaining between them. CDR3 region: CASSPPLASLPEQYF. The CDR3 DNA reads as TGTGCCAGCAGCCCTCCCTTAGCCTCCCTCCCCGAGCAGTACTTC.

The chain couples TRBV2 to TRBJ2-5; no reliable D call. V lost 7 bases to trimming and J lost 0 bases, with 3 bases between them. CDR1 and CDR2 from the germline V gene are SNHLY and FYNNEI. The CDR3 sequence is 11 residues long. In DNA form, the CDR3 reads TGTGCCAGCAAGTACCAAGAGACCCAGTACTTC. It yields the protein CASKYQETQYF. Full variable domain (rest looked up from reference TRBV2 and TRBJ2-5): EPEVTQTPSHQVTQMGQEVILRCVPISNHLYFYWYRQILGQKVEFLVSFYNNEISEKSEIFDDQFSVERPDGSNFTLKIRSTKLEDSAMYFCASKYQETQYFGPGTRLLVL.

This clonotype has more than one count but fewer than ten. V usage is TRBV5-1 and J usage is TRBJ2-7; 9 bases map to TRBD1. This CDR3 comprises 13 residues. Unmatched junction bases numbered 5, after V lost 4 bases and J lost 6 bases. Germline loops: CDR1 SGHRS, CDR2 YFSETQ. The CDR3 DNA reads TGCGCCAGCAGCGGGACAGGGATACCCGAGCAGTACTTC. Translation: CASSGTGIPEQYF. Drawing the rest from reference TRBV5-1 and TRBJ2-7, the complete variable domain is KAGVTQTPRYLIKTRGQQVTLSCSPISGHRSVSWYQQTPGQGLQFLFEYFSETQRNKGNFPGRFSGRQFSNSRSEMNVSTLELGDSALYLCASSGTGIPEQYFGPGTRLTVT.

This clonotype was detected ten times or more. The chain has TRBV5-1 and TRBJ2-2; 8 bases match TRBD2. The CDR3 extends over 16 amino acids. The junction had 6 bases not matched to a gene; V was cut back by 5 bases and J by 0 bases. Germline lookup yields CDR1 SGHRS and CDR2 YFSETQ. CDR3: CASRTPGLANTGELFF. The CDR3 DNA sequence: TGCGCCAGCAGAACCCCGGGACTAGCGAACACCGGGGAGCTGTTTTTT.

This clonotype has only one observation. The chain uses TRBV5-7 and TRBJ2-1, with 15 positions matching TRBD2. TRBV5-7 is an open reading frame whose function is uncertain. The length of the CDR3 is 17 residues. The junction had 8 bases not matched to a gene; V was cut back by 1 base and J by 9 bases. The CDR3: CASSLCGLAGGPTEQFF. The DNA for the CDR3 is TGTGCCAGCAGCTTGTGTGGACTAGCGGGAGGGCCAACTGAGCAGTTCTTC.

The chain is built from TRBV20-1 and TRBJ2-3; D is possibly TRBD2 (5 bases). CDR1 is DFQATT and CDR2 is SNEGSKA in the germline V gene (reference sequence). The CDR3 spans 15 residues. Trimming stripped 3 bases from V and 0 bases from J, with 13 bases between. The CDR3 loop is CSASMDFLSTDTQYF. The CDR3 nucleotides read TGCAGTGCTAGTATGGACTTCCTTAGCACAGATACGCAGTATTTT.

This clonotype was found many times. The CDR3 DNA follows: TGTGCCAGCAGTCCCTTCGCGGGGGTACAAGAGACCCAGTACTTC. As protein: CASSPFAGVQETQYF. This chain links TRBV6-1 with TRBJ2-5; 7 nucleotides line up with TRBD2. The CDR3 sequence is 15 residues long. Germline V CDR1 and CDR2: MNHNS, SASEGT. V trimming: 5 bases; J trimming: 2 bases; junction bases outside the gene matches: 8.

The table lists this clonotype with many counts. The chain carries TRBV29-1 and TRBJ2-2; no clear D gene. The germline gives CDR1 SQVTM, CDR2 ANQGSEA. V gave up 0 bases and J gave up 8 bases, with 10 bases separating them. The CDR3 sequence is 13 residues long. This chain's CDR3 is CSVEDPGGGELFF. The CDR3 DNA is TGCAGCGTTGAAGATCCGGGTGGGGGGGAGCTGTTTTTT.

A few counts support this clonotype. V is TRBV5-5 and J is TRBJ2-2; D possibly corresponds to TRBD2 (5 bases). The CDR3 runs to 16 residues. The ends were cut back, 0 bases at V and 1 base at J, with 10 bases in the middle. Germline values: CDR1 SGHKS, CDR2 YYEKEE (reference sequence). The CDR3 reads CASSLGSGGNTGELFF. The CDR3 region has the DNA TGTGCCAGCAGCTTGGGGAGCGGAGGGAACACCGGGGAGCTGTTTTTT.

V and J are TRBV30 and TRBJ1-1; 8 nucleotides line up with TRBD1. The germline gives CDR1 GTSNPN, CDR2 SVGIG (reference sequence). The CDR3 is 13 residues long. V lost 3 bases and J lost 5; bases outside the gene matches: 5. This CDR3 reads CAWSRQGFTEAFF. For the CDR3, the DNA is TGTGCCTGGAGCAGACAGGGGTTTACTGAAGCTTTCTTT. The full variable domain, its missing parts supplied by reference TRBV30 and TRBJ1-1, is SQTIHQWPATLVQPVGSPLSLECTVEGTSNPNLYWYRQAAGRGLQLLFYSVGIGQISSEVPQNLSASRPQDRQFILSSKKLLLSDSGFYLCAWSRQGFTEAFFGQGTRLTVV.

This clonotype turned up a few times. The chain carries TRBV7-9 and TRBJ1-5; perhaps TRBD1 as D (5 bases). Trimming removed 5 bases from V and 5 bases from J, with 13 bases in between. Germline V gene lookup returns CDR1 SEHNR and CDR2 FQNEAQ (reference sequence). CDR3 length: 14 residues. This CDR3 is CASSIGGSHQPQHF. CDR3 DNA sequence: TGTGCCAGCAGCATTGGGGGGAGCCATCAGCCCCAGCATTTT.

The J gene is TRBJ2-1, the V gene TRBV11-1; 9 bases fit TRBD2. V was pared by 5 bases and J by 4 bases, with 6 bases of the junction left unmatched. CDR1 SGHAT and CDR2 FQDESV come from the germline V gene (reference sequence). This CDR3 comprises 15 residues. The CDR3 loop reads CASSPSSGRYNEQFF. The CDR3 DNA follows: TGTGCCAGCAGCCCTTCAAGCGGGAGGTACAATGAGCAGTTCTTC.

This clonotype was seen ten or more times. The chain has TRBV27 and TRBJ1-2; no clear D gene. The CDR3 length is 13 residues. Germline lookup yields CDR1 MNHEY and CDR2 SMNVEV (reference sequence). Between the trimmed V and J ends, which lost 4 bases and 8 bases, there was a span of 14 bases. The CDR3 region is CASSYVRNGGYTF. DNA of the CDR3: TGTGCCAGCAGTTACGTCCGTAATGGAGGCTACACCTTC.

This clonotype was counted a few times. The genes are TRBV20-1 and TRBJ2-5, with TRBD2 as a possible D gene (6 bases). Germline assignment: CDR1 DFQATT and CDR2 SNEGSKA (reference sequence). The CDR3 is 11 amino acids. The CDR3 spells CSTVGGETQYF. The CDR3 bases are TGCTCCACGGTGGGGGGAGAGACCCAGTACTTC.

This clonotype was picked up a small number of times. The CDR3 sequence is CASSRPTVNYGYTF. The CDR3 DNA sequence: TGTGCCAGCAGCCGTCCAACTGTGAACTATGGCTACACCTTC. This chain uses TRBV3-1 with TRBJ1-2, with no clear D. Germline-derived CDR1 and CDR2 are LGHDT and YNNKEL (reference sequence). Trimming removed 4 bases from V and 2 bases from J, with 11 bases in between. CDR3 length: 14 residues.

This chain links TRBV5-1 with TRBJ2-1; perhaps TRBD2 as D (6 bases). Germline-derived CDR1 and CDR2 are SGHRS and YFSETQ. This CDR3 has 15 residues. Trimming shortened V by 0 bases and J by 4 bases, and 11 bases separated the two germline ends. CDR3 region: CASSLAGSRYNEQFF. In DNA, the CDR3 is TGCGCCAGCAGCTTGGCCGGGAGCAGGTACAATGAGCAGTTCTTC.

This clonotype was seen more than once but under ten times. The chain has TRBV20-1 and TRBJ2-1, with 15 bases matching TRBD2. Germline V lookup: CDR1 DFQATT, CDR2 SNEGSKA (reference sequence). J gave up 7 bases and V 6 bases, and 4 bases lay outside the gene matches. CDR3 length: 14 residues. In nucleotides, the CDR3 is TGCAGTGCCAGGACTAGCGGGAGGGAAAATGAGCAGTTCTTC. Translating it yields CSARTSGRENEQFF.

This clonotype was found many times. The gene calls are TRBV3-1 and TRBJ1-3, with 9 positions matching TRBD1. The CDR3 runs 16 residues. CDR1 and CDR2 from the germline V gene are LGHDT and YNNKEL (reference sequence). The V and J ends lost 3 bases and 5 bases, in that order; junction bases with no gene match: 8. The CDR3 nucleotides read TGTGCCAGCAGCCATTCGGGACAGGGAAATAGAAACACCATATATTTT. This encodes CASSHSGQGNRNTIYF.

This clonotype was detected ten times or more. CDR3 nucleotides: TGTGCCAGCAGCGTACAGGGGAGCAATCAGCCCCAGCATTTT. Its protein product is CASSVQGSNQPQHF. The rearrangement uses TRBV7-8 and TRBJ1-5; the match to TRBD1 covers 7 bases. V shed 5 bases, J shed 1 base, and the junction held 2 bases outside the gene matches. The germline gives CDR1 SGHVS, CDR2 FQNEAQ. CDR3 length equals 14 residues.

The rearrangement uses TRBV5-1 and TRBJ2-1, with 8 nucleotides matching TRBD2. V was pared by 5 bases and J by 4 bases, with 8 bases of the junction left unmatched. Germline V gene lookup returns CDR1 SGHRS and CDR2 YFSETQ. This CDR3 spans 15 amino acids. This chain's CDR3 is CASRNSGSRYNEQFF. The CDR3 coding sequence is TGCGCCAGCAGAAACAGCGGGAGTCGGTACAATGAGCAGTTCTTC. Combining the CDR3 with reference TRBV5-1 and TRBJ2-1 gives the whole variable domain KAGVTQTPRYLIKTRGQQVTLSCSPISGHRSVSWYQQTPGQGLQFLFEYFSETQRNKGNFPGRFSGRQFSNSRSEMNVSTLELGDSALYLCASRNSGSRYNEQFFGPGTRLTVL.

This clonotype appeared a few times. The chain uses TRBV19 and TRBJ1-1, with D tentatively TRBD1 (5 bases). CDR3 size: 14 residues. Trimming removed 6 bases at V and 4 bases at J, with 15 bases between. CDR1 and CDR2 from the germline V gene are LNHDA and SQIVND (reference sequence). CDR3 in DNA: TGTGCCAGTAGGCAATCGGCGGGGGTCACTGAAGCTTTCTTT. Protein: CASRQSAGVTEAFF.

This clonotype was seen at least ten times. J is TRBJ2-5 and V is TRBV9; the D gene is possibly TRBD2 (6 bases). Germline V gives CDR1 SGDLS, CDR2 YYNGEE. V was trimmed by 7 bases and J by 3 bases, leaving 16 bases between them. The CDR3 covers 14 residues. CDR3 DNA: TGTGCCAGCCAGACGGATAGCGGTAAAGAGACCCAGTACTTC. Translated: CASQTDSGKETQYF.

In this sample, this clonotype turned up many times. J is TRBJ2-7 and V is TRBV20-1, with a weak D call TRBD1 (5 bases). The CDR3 is made up of 13 amino acids. The germline V gene encodes CDR1 DFQATT and CDR2 SNEGSKA (reference sequence). V gave up 0 bases and J gave up 10 bases, with 16 bases separating them. The CDR3 nucleotides read TGCAGTGCTAGAGATTATGTCCGGCAGGGACAGTACTTC. It specifies CSARDYVRQGQYF.

V and J are TRBV6-4 and TRBJ1-1, with D perhaps TRBD1 (5 bases). Trimming left V 2 bases short and J 6 bases short, with 13 bases between. Per germline, CDR1 MRHNA and CDR2 SNTAGT. The length of the CDR3 is 14 residues. This CDR3 is CASSDGTRGAEAFF. As DNA, the CDR3 is TGTGCCAGCAGTGACGGCACAAGGGGCGCTGAAGCTTTCTTT.

The chain has TRBV14 and TRBJ2-5, with D perhaps TRBD2 (6 bases). V gave up 4 bases and J gave up 4 bases, with 16 bases separating them. The CDR3 runs to 15 residues. Germline lookup yields CDR1 SGHDN and CDR2 FVKESK. DNA of the CDR3: TGTGCCAGCAGCCCCATCGGGACTCTACCAGAGACCCAGTACTTC. Protein: CASSPIGTLPETQYF. Filled out from reference TRBV14 and TRBJ2-5, the complete variable domain reads EAGVTQFPSHSVIEKGQTVTLRCDPISGHDNLYWYRRVMGKEIKFLLHFVKESKQDESGMPNNRFLAERTGGTYSTLKVQPAELEDSGVYFCASSPIGTLPETQYFGPGTRLLVL.

This clonotype came up many times. This sequence joins TRBV6-1 and TRBJ2-2; 7 positions match TRBD2. The germline gives CDR1 MNHNS, CDR2 SASEGT. J gave up 5 bases and V 6 bases, and 9 bases lay outside the gene matches. This CDR3 comprises 15 residues. The CDR3 is CASRPGGGVTGELFF. Here the CDR3 DNA reads TGTGCCAGCAGGCCGGGGGGAGGGGTAACCGGGGAGCTGTTTTTT.

This clonotype appeared many times. An end of the junction does not agree with germline; a read error may underlie this. V usage is TRBV28 and J usage is TRBJ2-3; 11 nucleotides match TRBD2. CDR3 length: 12 amino acids. Germline-derived CDR1 and CDR2 are MDHEN and SYDVKM. CDR3 nucleotides: TGTGCCAGCAGTTTTGGTGGGACTAGCGGAGATTTT. Translation: CASSFGGTSGDF.